The sequence of this T cell receptor beta chain was determined in a study of blood T cell repertoires in COVID-19. Study details: Spain, Italy and the United States supplied samples that represented acute and convalescent COVID-19.

Some clones are missing from TCRdb's copy, which holds only in-frame ones; the method was immunoSEQ multiplex PCR. The table records about 300,000 clones, 80% to 95% of them present only once. The CDR3 totals 12 residues. Trimming removed 6 bases at V and 5 bases at J, with 10 bases between. Germline CDR1 is MDHEN and CDR2 is SYDVKM. The V gene is TRBV28, the J gene TRBJ1-2; no reliable D call. The specimen was peripheral blood. The TCR was taken from a woman younger than 45 with COVID-19, enrolled during active disease. CDR3 DNA sequence: TGTGCCAGCAGGATTTCAGGTTATGGCTACACCTTC. Amino acid sequence: CASRISGYGYTF.